A selection of T cell receptor beta chains follows, all from one sample in a study of T cell responses to AZD1222 COVID-19 vaccine. Only in-frame clones appear in the TCRdb table, and some are missing; sequencing was by immunoSEQ multiplex PCR. Of tens of thousands of clones in the sample, around 87% were seen once. The starting material was peripheral blood, obtained on day 0 of AZD1222 vaccination. All receptors derive from an adult in good health. Both conserved end residues are part of each CDR3. The D gene is left open where the match is weak. Expanded clones get a size class; other rows say once, few or many, or leave the size out.

J gene	CDR3 length	D gene	V gene	clone size	CDR3 DNA	CDR3 protein
TRBJ1-1	12	-	TRBV5-4	few	TGTGCCAGCAGCTTGGTTTCCACTGAAGCTTTCTTT	CASSLVSTEAFF
TRBJ2-3	15	TRBD1	TRBV7-6	-	TGTGCCAGCAGCTTGGACAGGGCCCCCGGAGATACGCAGTATTTT	CASSLDRAPGDTQYF
TRBJ1-2	13	-	TRBV5-6	-	TGTGCCAGCAGCTCACCAGAAAACTATGGCTACACCTTC	CASSSPENYGYTF
TRBJ2-3	16	TRBD2	TRBV7-9	-	TGTGCCAGCAGCTTATTGACTAGCGGGAGCACAGATACGCAGTATTTT	CASSLLTSGSTDTQYF
TRBJ1-1	13	-	TRBV25-1	-	TGTGCCAGCAAACAGGGAATCGGCACTGAAGCTTTCTTT	CASKQGIGTEAFF
TRBJ2-3	15	-	TRBV11-2	-	TGTGCCAGCAGCTTGAGAACAACAAAAACAGATACGCAGTATTTT	CASSLRTTKTDTQYF
TRBJ1-5	14	-	TRBV15	-	TGTGCCACCAGCAGGGGGACTAAAAATCAGCCCCAGCATTTT	CATSRGTKNQPQHF
TRBJ2-7	15	TRBD2	TRBV27	once	TGTGCCAGCAGTTTCGCTAGCGGAAGCTCCTACGAGCAGTACTTC	CASSFASGSSYEQYF
TRBJ2-6	15	-	TRBV19	-	TGTGCCAGTAGTATCGGAGATACTGGGGCCAACGTCCTGACTTTC	CASSIGDTGANVLTF
TRBJ2-3	20	-	TRBV13	-	TGTGCCAGCAGCTTAGAGCCTAGGGTGTTTGGCGCCCCTAGCACAGATACGCAGTATTTT	CASSLEPRVFGAPSTDTQYF
TRBJ2-5	16	-	TRBV4-2	-	TGTGCCAGCAGCCTGAGTACAGGGCCAGAAACAGAGACCCAGTACTTC	CASSLSTGPETETQYF
TRBJ1-2	13	-	TRBV3-1/TRBV3-2	-	TGTGCCAGCAGCCAACAGGTAACCTATGGCTACACCTTC	CASSQQVTYGYTF
TRBJ2-1	15	TRBD2	TRBV27	-	TGTGCCAGCAGTTTAAGTCAACTAGCGGGAGACGAGCAGTTCTTC	CASSLSQLAGDEQFF
TRBJ1-1	12	-	TRBV5-4	few	TGTGCCAGCAGCTTGTTGAACACTGAAGCTTTCTTT	CASSLLNTEAFF